This record covers a single T cell receptor (beta chain). Its antigen is currently unknown. Germline V CDR1 and CDR2: MNHEY, SVGAGI. The CDR3 is 15 amino acids. Unmatched junction bases numbered 7, after V lost 6 bases and J lost 3 bases. Repertoires were generated with immunoSEQ multiplex PCR, while TCRdb's copy carries only in-frame clones and drops some. The sample has about 130,000 clones, 93% seen once; the top ten hold 3.1%. The data stem from a study of T cell responses to AZD1222 COVID-19 vaccine. Study conclusions and caveats: Clonal diversity may have been underestimated, and the donors were mostly white British, with more females than males.

The sample in question was peripheral blood, obtained on day 0 of AZD1222 vaccination. J is TRBJ1-1 and V is TRBV6-5, with TRBD1 matching over 10 bases. This TCR came from an adult in good health. For the CDR3, the DNA is TGTGCCAGCAGGCTAGACAGGGGGCGCGACACTGAAGCTTTCTTT. It yields the protein CASRLDRGRDTEAFF.